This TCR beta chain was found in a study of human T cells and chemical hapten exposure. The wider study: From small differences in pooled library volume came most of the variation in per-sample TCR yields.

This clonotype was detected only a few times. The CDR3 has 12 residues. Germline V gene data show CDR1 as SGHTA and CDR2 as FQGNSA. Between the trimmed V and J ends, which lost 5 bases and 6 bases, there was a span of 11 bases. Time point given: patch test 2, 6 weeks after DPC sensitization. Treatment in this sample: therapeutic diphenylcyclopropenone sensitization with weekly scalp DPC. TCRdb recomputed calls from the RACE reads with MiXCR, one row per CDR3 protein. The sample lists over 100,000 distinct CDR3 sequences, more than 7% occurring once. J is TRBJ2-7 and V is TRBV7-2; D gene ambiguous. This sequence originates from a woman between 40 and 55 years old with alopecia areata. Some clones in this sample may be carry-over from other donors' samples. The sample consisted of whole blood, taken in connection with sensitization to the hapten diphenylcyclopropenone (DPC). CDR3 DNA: TGTGCCAGCAGCCTCCAAGAAGGCGAGCAGTACTTC. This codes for CASSLQEGEQYF.